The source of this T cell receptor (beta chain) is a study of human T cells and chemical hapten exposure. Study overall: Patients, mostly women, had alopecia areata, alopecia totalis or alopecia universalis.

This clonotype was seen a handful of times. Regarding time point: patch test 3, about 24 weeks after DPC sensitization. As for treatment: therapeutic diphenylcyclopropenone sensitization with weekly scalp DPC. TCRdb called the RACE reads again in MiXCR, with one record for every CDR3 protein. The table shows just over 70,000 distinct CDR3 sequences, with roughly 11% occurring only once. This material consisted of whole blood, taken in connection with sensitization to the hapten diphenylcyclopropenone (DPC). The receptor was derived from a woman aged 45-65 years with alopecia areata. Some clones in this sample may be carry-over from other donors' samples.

This CDR3 is CASSLAGHPNQPQHF. DNA for the CDR3: TGCGCCAGCAGCTTGGCTGGACATCCCAATCAGCCCCAGCATTTT. This chain links TRBV5-1 with TRBJ1-5, with D tentatively TRBD1 (5 bases). Germline V gives CDR1 SGHRS, CDR2 YFSETQ. There are 15 residues in the CDR3. The V and J ends lost 0 bases and 3 bases respectively, with 10 bases between them. Drawing the rest from reference TRBV5-1 and TRBJ1-5, the complete variable domain is KAGVTQTPRYLIKTRGQQVTLSCSPISGHRSVSWYQQTPGQGLQFLFEYFSETQRNKGNFPGRFSGRQFSNSRSEMNVSTLELGDSALYLCASSLAGHPNQPQHFGDGTRLSIL.